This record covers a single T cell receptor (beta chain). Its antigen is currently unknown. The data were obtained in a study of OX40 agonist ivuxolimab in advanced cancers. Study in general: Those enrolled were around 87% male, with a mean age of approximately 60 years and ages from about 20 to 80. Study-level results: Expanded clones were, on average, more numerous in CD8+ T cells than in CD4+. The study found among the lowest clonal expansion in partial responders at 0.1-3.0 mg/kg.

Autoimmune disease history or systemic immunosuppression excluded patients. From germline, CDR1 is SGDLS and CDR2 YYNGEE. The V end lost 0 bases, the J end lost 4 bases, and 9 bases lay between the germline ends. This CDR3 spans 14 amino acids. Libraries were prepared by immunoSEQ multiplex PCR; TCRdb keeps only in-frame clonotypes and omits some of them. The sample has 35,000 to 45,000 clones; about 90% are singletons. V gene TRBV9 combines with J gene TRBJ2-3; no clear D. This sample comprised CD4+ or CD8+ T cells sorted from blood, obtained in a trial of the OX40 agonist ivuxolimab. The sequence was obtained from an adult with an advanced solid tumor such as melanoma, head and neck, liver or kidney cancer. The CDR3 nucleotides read TGTGCCAGCAGCGTAGCAGCTAATTCAGATACGCAGTATTTT. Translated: CASSVAANSDTQYF. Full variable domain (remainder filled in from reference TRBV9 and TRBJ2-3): DSGVTQTPKHLITATGQRVTLRCSPRSGDLSVYWYQQSLDQGLQFLIQYYNGEERAKGNILERFSAQQFPDLHSELNLSSLELGDSALYFCASSVAANSDTQYFGPGTRLTVL.